This T cell receptor beta chain comes out of a study of blood T cell repertoires in COVID-19. Study in general: Some COVID-19 samples were acute and others convalescent; all came from the United States, Italy and Spain. From T cells, B-cell-depleted T cells, or PBMCs came the material, which was cDNA or gDNA.

Seattle's enrolled individuals joined amid active infection and were then monitored longitudinally. V was clipped by 4 bases and J by 0 bases, with 7 bases between them. This CDR3 is 14 amino acids long. The germline V gene has CDR1 LNHDA and CDR2 SQIVND (reference sequence). Methods used by the authors: Amplification with reference gene primers provided the estimates of nucleated cell counts. Only in-frame clones appear in the TCRdb table, and some are missing; sequencing was by immunoSEQ multiplex PCR. V, J and clone size derive from that table, while D and trimming were established from the DNA sequence. The repertoire holds some 400,000 clones, with around 87% as singletons.

This clonotype was sampled from a woman aged 60 to 75 with COVID-19, enrolled during active disease. Material for sequencing was peripheral blood. The genes are TRBV19 and TRBJ1-5, with D possibly being TRBD1 (5 bases). Written as DNA, the CDR3 is TGTGCCAGTAGTACAGGGAATAGCAATCAGCCCCAGCATTTT. Translating gives CASSTGNSNQPQHF.